The following is a TCR beta chain sequence with its context. Its antigen is still unknown. V lost 5 bases and J lost 1; bases outside the gene matches: 2. The germline V gene has CDR1 MRHNA and CDR2 SNTAGT. The length of the CDR3 is 14 residues. The sample comes from a study of T cell responses to AZD1222 COVID-19 vaccine. Study-level findings and limits: Among vaccine-associated CD4 TCRs, coverage spanned spike, with dominance at 160-218 and 743-854. Clonal diversity may have been underestimated, and the donors were mostly white British, with more females than males. At study baseline, merely six AZD1222 recipients were seropositive. Reportedly, nearly half of unique spike TCRs recognized epitopes outside B.1.351/B.1.1.7 mutations.

Assay used: immunoSEQ multiplex PCR; TCRdb lists only in-frame clones, some missing. The repertoire holds 130,000 or so clones, with about 93% as singletons. The genes are TRBV6-4 and TRBJ2-3, with TRBD1 matching over 8 bases. Sequences were derived from peripheral blood, sampled 28 days after the second dose of the MenACWY control vaccine. The source is an adult who received the MenACWY meningococcal vaccine as a control. The CDR3 DNA is TGTGCCAGCAGTTCGACAGGGGGCACAGATACGCAGTATTTT. This encodes CASSSTGGTDTQYF.